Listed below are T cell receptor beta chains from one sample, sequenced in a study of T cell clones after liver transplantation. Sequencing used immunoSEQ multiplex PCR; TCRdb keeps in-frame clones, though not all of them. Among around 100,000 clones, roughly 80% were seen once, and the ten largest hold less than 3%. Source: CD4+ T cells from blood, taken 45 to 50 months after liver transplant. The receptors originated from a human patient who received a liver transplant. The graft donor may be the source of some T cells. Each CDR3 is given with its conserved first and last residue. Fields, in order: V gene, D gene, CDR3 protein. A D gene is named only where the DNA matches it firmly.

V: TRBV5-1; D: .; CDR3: CASSWGARRGTSNQPQHF
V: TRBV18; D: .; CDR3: CASSPTQGHSNQPQHF
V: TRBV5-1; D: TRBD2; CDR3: CASSLGHRTSGYEQYF
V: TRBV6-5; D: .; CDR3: CASSQRQETQYF
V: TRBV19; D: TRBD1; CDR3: CASREGQRENYGYTF
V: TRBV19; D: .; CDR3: CASSNILQQGNTEAFF
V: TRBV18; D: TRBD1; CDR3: CASSPRLQGGYEQYF
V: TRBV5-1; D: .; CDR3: CASSQGPYYPTQFF
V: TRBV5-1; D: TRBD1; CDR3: CASGRDSPYEQYF
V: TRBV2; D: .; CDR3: CASSAPPGGVYGYTF
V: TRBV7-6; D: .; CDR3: CASSLGLGTGKTKETQYF
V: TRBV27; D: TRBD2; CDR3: CASSSFGLAGETQYF
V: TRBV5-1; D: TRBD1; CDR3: CASSLGAGGSYEQYF
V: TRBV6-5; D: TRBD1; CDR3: CASSQGANYGYTF
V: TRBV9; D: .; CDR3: CASSENHQGAQHF
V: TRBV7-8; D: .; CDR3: CASSSSWSYEQYF
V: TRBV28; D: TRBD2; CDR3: CASSPLAGVYEQYF
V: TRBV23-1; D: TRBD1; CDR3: CASNRDDRGPGAEMRMGNTIYF
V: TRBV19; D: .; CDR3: CASKMGNTGELFF
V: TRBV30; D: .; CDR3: CAWSVDQKRLHF
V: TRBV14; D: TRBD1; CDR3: CASSHRTGGGGYTF
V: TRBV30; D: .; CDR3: CAWTPAWSVSSTDTQYF
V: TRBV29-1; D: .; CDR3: CSVGGVETQYF
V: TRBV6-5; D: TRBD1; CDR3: CASSFATGQSTNEQFF
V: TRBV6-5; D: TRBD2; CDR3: CASSITSGEQYF
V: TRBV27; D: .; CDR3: CASSSRIREAFF
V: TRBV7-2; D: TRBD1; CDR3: CASSPRTGTYGYTF
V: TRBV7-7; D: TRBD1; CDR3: CASSAGTGRYNEQFF
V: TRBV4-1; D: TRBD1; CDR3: CASSQDPGQLRFSGNTIYF
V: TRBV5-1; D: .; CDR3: CASSSNGNEQFF
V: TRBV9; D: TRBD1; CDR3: CASSPGGTGGGTNEKLFF
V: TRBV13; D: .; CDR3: CASSLTRGNTGELFF
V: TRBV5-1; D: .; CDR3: CASSFRAYTEAFF
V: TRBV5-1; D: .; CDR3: CASSDAMGTLNTGELFF
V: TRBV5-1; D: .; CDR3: CASSVGKETQYF
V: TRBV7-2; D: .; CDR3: CASSLDLGSQETQYF
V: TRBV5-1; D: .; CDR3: CASRRESFYEQYF
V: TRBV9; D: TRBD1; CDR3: CASSVTDRDGNTIYF
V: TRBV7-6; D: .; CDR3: CASSFASNTEAFF
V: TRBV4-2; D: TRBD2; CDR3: CASKYQRGGQYEQYF
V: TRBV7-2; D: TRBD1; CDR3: CASSLGRDRNQPQHF
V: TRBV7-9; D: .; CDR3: CASSLGQEFNEKLFF
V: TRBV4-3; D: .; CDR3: CASSPGQANYGYTF
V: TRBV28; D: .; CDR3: CASIAQLNQPQHF
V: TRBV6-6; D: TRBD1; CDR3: CATLPGQALTGELFF
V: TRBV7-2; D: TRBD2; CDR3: CASSPRRTSGGANEQFF
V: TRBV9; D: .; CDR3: CASSVGDTPSSYEQYF
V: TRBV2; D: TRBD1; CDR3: CASNSLRTGGFQETQYF
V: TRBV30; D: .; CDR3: CAWSVLSNQPQHF
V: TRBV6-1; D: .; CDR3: CASSEAPGEAFF
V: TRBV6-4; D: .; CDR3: CASSEDIRQPQHF
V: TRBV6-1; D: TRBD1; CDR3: CASSATGTGRHEQYF
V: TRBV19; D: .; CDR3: CASSPLRDKGRETQYF
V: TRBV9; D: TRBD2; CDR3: CASSVGIWGGSGDEQYF